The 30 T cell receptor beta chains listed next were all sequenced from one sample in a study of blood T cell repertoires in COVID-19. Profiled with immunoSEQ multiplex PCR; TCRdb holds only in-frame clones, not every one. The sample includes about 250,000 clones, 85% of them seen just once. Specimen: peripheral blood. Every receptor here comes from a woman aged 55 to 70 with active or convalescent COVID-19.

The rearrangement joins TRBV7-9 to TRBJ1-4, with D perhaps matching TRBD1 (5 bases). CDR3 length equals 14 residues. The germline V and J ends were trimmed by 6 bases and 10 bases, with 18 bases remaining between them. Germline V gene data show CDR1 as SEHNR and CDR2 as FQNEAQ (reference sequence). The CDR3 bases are TGTGCCAGCAGAATAGAGGTGGGGCCAGGAAAACTGTTTTTT. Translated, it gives CASRIEVGPGKLFF.

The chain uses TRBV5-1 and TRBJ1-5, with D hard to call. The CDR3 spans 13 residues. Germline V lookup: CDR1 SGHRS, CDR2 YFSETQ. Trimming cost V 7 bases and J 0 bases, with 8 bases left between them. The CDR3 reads CASARDSNQPQHF. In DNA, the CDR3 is TGCGCCAGCGCACGAGATAGCAATCAGCCCCAGCATTTT.

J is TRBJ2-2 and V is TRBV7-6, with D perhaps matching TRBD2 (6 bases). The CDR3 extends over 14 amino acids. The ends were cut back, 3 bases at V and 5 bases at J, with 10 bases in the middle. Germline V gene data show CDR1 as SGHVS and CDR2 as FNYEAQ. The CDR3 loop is CASSLSGGTGELFF. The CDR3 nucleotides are TGTGCCAGCAGCTTGTCCGGGGGAACCGGGGAGCTGTTTTTT.

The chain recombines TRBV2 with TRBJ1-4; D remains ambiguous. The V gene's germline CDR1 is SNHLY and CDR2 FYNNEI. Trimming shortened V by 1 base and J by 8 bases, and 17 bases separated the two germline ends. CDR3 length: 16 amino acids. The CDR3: CASSEVWRGFSEKLFF. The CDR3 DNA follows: TGTGCCAGCAGTGAAGTGTGGCGAGGGTTTAGCGAAAAACTGTTTTTT.

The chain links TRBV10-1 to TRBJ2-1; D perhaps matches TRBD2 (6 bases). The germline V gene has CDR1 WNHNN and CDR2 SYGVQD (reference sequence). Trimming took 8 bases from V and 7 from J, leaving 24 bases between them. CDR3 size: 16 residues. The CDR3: CASPPREVGPRNEQFF. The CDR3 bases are TGCGCCAGCCCCCCTAGGGAGGTTGGCCCCCGGAATGAGCAGTTCTTC.

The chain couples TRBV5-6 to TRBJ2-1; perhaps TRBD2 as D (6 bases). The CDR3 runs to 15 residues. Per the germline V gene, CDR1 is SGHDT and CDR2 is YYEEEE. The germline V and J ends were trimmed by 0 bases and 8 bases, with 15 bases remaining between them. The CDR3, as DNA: TGTGCCAGCAGCTTGGGAGGGAGGTCGTTTGATGAGCAGTTCTTC. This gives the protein CASSLGGRSFDEQFF.

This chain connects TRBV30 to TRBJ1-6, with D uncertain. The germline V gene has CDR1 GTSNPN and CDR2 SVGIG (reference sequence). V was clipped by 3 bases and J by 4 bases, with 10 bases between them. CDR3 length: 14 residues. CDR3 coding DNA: TGTGCCTGGAGCCAGGCCCAGTATAATTCACCCCTCCACTTT. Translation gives CAWSQAQYNSPLHF.

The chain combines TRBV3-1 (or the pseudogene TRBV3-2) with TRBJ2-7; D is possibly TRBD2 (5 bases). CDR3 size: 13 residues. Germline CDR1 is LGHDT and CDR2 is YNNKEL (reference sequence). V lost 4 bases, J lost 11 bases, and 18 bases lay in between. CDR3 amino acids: CASSPRRGSMEYV. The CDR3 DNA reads TGTGCCAGCAGCCCCCGTCGGGGTTCGATGGAGTACGTC.

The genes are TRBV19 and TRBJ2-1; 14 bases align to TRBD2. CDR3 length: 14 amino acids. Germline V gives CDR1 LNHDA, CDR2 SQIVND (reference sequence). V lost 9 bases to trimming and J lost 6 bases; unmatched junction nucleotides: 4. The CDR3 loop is CASRGTSGGNEQFF. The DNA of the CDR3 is TGTGCCAGCCGAGGGACTAGCGGGGGCAATGAGCAGTTCTTC. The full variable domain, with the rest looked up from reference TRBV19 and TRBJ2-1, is DGGITQSPKYLFRKEGQNVTLSCEQNLNHDAMYWYRQDPGQGLRLIYYSQIVNDFQKGDIAEGYSVSREKKESFPLTVTSAQKNPTAFYLCASRGTSGGNEQFFGPGTRLTVL.

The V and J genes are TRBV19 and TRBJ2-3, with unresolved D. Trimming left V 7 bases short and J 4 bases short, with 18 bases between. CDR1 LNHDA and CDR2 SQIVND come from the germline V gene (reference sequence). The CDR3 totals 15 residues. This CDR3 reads CASTTLGFGADTQYF. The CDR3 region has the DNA TGTGCCAGTACCACACTCGGTTTCGGAGCAGATACGCAGTATTTT.

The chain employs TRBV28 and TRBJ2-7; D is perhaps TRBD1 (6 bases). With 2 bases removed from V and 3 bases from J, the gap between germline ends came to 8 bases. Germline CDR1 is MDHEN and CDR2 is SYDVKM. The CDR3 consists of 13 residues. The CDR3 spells CASSLTGIYEQYV. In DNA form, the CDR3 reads TGTGCCAGCAGTTTAACAGGGATCTACGAGCAGTACGTC.

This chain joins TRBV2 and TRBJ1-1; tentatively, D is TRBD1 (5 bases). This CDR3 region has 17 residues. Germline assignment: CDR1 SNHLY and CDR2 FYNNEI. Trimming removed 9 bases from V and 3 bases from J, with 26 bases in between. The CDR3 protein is CARREATGTPGYTEAFF. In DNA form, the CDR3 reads TGTGCCAGGAGGGAGGCTACCGGGACCCCGGGTTACACTGAAGCTTTCTTT.

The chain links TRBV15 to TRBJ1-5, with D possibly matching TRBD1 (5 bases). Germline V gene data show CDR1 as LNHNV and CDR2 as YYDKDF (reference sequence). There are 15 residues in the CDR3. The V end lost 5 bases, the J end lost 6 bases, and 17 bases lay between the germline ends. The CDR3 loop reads CATSVDGAPTQPQHF. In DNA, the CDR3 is TGTGCCACCAGCGTCGATGGGGCACCCACTCAGCCCCAGCATTTT.

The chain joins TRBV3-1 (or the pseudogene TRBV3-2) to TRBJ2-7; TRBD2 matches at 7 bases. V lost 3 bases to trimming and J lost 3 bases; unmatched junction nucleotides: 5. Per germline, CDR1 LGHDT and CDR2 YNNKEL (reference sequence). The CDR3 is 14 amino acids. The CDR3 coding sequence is TGTGCCAGCAGCCATACCGGGACTAACTACGAGCAGTACTTC. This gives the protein CASSHTGTNYEQYF.

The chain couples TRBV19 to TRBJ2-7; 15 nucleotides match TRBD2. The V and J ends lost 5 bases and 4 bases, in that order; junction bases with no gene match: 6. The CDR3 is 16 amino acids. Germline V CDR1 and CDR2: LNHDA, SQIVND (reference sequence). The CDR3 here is CASSAAGTSGRYEQYF. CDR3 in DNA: TGTGCCAGTAGTGCCGCCGGGACTAGCGGGAGGTACGAGCAGTACTTC.

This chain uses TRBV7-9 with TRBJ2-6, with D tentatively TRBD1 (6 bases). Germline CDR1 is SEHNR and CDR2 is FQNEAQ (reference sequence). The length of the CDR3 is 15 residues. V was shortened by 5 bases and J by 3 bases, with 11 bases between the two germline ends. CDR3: CASSSTGFGANVLTF. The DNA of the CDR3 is TGTGCCAGCAGCAGTACAGGGTTTGGGGCCAACGTCCTGACTTTC.

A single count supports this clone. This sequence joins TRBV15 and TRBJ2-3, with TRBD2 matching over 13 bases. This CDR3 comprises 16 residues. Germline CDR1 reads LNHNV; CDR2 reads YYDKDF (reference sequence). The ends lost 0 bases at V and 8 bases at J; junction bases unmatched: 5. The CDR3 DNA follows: TGTGCCACCAGCAGAGACCGACTAGCGGGAGGCGTTACGCAGTATTTT. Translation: CATSRDRLAGGVTQYF.

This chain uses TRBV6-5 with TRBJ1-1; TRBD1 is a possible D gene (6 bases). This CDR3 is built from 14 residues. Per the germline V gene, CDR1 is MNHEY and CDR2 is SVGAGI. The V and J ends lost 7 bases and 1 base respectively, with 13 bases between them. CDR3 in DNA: TGTGCCAGCATAATAACAGGGAAGAACACTGAAGCTTTCTTT. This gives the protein CASIITGKNTEAFF.

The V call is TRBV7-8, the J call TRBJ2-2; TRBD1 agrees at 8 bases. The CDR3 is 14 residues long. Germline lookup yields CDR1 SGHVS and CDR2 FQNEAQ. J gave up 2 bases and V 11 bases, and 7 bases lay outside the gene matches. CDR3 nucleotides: TGTGCCGGACGGACAGGGAGAAACACCGGGGAGCTGTTTTTT. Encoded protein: CAGRTGRNTGELFF.

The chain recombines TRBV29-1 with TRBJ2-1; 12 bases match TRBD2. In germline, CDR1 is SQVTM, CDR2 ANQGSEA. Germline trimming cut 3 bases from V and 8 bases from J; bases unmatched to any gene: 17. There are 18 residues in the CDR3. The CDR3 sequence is CSVEGGWVTSGSVDEQFF. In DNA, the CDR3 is TGCAGCGTTGAGGGTGGATGGGTGACTAGCGGGAGCGTCGATGAGCAGTTCTTC.

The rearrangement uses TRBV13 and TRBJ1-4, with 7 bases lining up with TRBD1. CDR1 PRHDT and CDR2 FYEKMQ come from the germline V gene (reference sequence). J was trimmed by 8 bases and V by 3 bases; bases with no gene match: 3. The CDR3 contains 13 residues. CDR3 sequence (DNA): TGTGCCAGCAGCTTGGGGACAGACGAAAAACTGTTTTTT. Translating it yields CASSLGTDEKLFF. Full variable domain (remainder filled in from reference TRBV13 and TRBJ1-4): AAGVIQSPRHLIKEKRETATLKCYPIPRHDTVYWYQQGPGQDPQFLISFYEKMQSDKGSIPDRFSAQQFSDYHSELNMSSLELGDSALYFCASSLGTDEKLFFGSGTQLSVL.

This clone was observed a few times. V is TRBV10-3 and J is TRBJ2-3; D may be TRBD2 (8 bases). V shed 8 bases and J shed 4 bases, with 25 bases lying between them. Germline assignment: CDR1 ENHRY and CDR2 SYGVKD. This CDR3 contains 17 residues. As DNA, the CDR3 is TGTGCCATCCGGGGGGACAGTGCAGCGGGAGAAGCAGATACGCAGTATTTT. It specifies CAIRGDSAAGEADTQYF.

The CDR3 spells CASSFTGSSYNEQFF. In nucleotides, the CDR3 is TGTGCCAGCAGCTTTACAGGGAGCTCCTACAATGAGCAGTTCTTC. The J gene is TRBJ2-1, the V gene TRBV7-3, with D possibly TRBD1 on 6 matching bases. The V gene lost 3 bases and the J gene lost 0 bases, with 9 bases spanning the gap. Germline V gene sequence: CDR1 SGHTA, CDR2 FQGTGA. The CDR3 has 15 amino acids. Drawing the rest from reference TRBV7-3 and TRBJ2-1, the complete variable domain is GAGVSQTPSNKVTEKGKYVELRCDPISGHTALYWYRQSLGQGPEFLIYFQGTGAADDSGLPNDRFFAVRPEGSVSTLKIQRTERGDSAVYLCASSFTGSSYNEQFFGPGTRLTVL.

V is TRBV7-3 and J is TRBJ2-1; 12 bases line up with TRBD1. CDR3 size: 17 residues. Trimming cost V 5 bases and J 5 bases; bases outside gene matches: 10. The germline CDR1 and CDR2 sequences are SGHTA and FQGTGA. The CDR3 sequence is CASSPSPGTGGNNEQFF. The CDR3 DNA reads TGTGCCAGCAGCCCCTCCCCAGGGACAGGGGGCAACAATGAGCAGTTCTTC.

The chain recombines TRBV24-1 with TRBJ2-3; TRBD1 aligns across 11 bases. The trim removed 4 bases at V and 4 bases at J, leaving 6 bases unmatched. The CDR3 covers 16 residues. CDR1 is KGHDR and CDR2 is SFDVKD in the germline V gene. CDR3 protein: CATSDYGQGASDTQYF. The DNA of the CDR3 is TGTGCCACCAGTGACTATGGACAGGGGGCTTCAGATACGCAGTATTTT.

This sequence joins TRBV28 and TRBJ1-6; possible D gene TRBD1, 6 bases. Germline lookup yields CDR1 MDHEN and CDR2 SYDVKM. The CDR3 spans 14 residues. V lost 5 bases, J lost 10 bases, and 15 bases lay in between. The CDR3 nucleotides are TGTGCCAGCAGTCCCGGGGGCGGGGGATCACCCCTCCACTTT. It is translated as CASSPGGGGSPLHF. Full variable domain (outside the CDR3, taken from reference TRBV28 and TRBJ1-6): DVKVTQSSRYLVKRTGEKVFLECVQDMDHENMFWYRQDPGLGLRLIYFSYDVKMKEKGDIPEGYSVSREKKERFSLILESASTNQTSMYLCASSPGGGGSPLHFGNGTRLTVT.

CDR3 in DNA: TGTGCCAGCAGCCCCCGTAGCGTGACAGGCGCATGGGGTGGCTACACCTTC. Translation gives CASSPRSVTGAWGGYTF. The V gene is TRBV9, the J gene TRBJ1-2; weak D call: TRBD1 (6 bases). The germline V and J ends were trimmed by 4 bases and 7 bases, with 26 bases remaining between them. The CDR3 covers 17 residues. Germline CDR1 is SGDLS and CDR2 is YYNGEE.

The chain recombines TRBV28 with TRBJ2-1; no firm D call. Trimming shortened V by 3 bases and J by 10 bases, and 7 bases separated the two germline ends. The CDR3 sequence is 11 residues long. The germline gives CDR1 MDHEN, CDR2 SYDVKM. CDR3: CASSFGLEQFF. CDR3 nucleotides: TGTGCCAGCAGTTTCGGGTTGGAGCAGTTCTTC.

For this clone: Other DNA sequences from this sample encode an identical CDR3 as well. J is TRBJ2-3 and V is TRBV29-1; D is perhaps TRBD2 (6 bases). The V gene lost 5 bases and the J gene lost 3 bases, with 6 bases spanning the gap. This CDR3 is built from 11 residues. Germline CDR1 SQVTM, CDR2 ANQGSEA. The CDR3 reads CSVRGTDTQYF. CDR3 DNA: TGCAGCGTTCGGGGGACAGATACGCAGTATTTT.

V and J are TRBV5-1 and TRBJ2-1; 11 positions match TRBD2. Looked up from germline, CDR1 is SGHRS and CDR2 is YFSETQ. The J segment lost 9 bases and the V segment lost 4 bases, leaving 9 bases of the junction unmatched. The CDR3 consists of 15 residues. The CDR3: CASSTGLAVKGEQFF. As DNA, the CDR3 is TGCGCCAGCAGCACGGGACTAGCGGTGAAGGGTGAGCAGTTCTTC.